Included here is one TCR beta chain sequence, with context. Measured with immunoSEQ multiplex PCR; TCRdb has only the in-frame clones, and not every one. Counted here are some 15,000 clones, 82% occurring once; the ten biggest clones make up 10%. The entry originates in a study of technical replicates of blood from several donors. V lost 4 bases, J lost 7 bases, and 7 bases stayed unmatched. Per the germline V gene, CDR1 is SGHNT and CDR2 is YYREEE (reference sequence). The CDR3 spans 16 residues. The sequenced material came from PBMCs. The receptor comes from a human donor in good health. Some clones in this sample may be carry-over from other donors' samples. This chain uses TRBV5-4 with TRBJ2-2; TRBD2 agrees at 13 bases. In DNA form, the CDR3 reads TGTGCCAGCAGCGCCGGACTAGCGGGAGTAGGCGGGGAGCTGTTTTTT. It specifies CASSAGLAGVGGELFF. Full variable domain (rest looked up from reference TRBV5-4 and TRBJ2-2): ETGVTQSPTHLIKTRGQQVTLRCSSQSGHNTVSWYQQALGQGPQFIFQYYREEENGRGNFPPRFSGLQFPNYSSELNVNALELDDSALYLCASSAGLAGVGGELFFGEGSRLTVL.